The 18 T cell receptor beta chains listed next were all sequenced from one sample in a study of blood T cell repertoires in COVID-19. The method was immunoSEQ multiplex PCR; TCRdb's version includes in-frame clones alone and lacks a portion of them. The sample holds about 250,000 clones, 86% seen once. Sequenced: peripheral blood. These receptors were collected from a woman aged 55-69 years who had recovered from COVID-19.

This clone was seen once. The chain carries TRBV7-9 and TRBJ1-6; TRBD1 is a possible D gene (5 bases). The CDR3 totals 15 residues. The ends were cut back, 11 bases at V and 9 bases at J, with 23 bases in the middle. CDR1 and CDR2 (germline): SEHNR, FQNEAQ (reference sequence). CDR3 DNA sequence: TGTGCCTGGACCAGGGACTTCGATGAGGGTTCACCCCTCCACTTT. Amino acid sequence: CAWTRDFDEGSPLHF.

V gene TRBV10-3 combines with J gene TRBJ1-5; 11 bases are a match to TRBD1. CDR3 length: 14 residues. From germline, CDR1 is ENHRY and CDR2 SYGVKD. V gave up 6 bases and J gave up 6 bases; unmatched junction bases: 4. The CDR3 region is CAIRPGQGGQPQHF. CDR3 nucleotides: TGTGCCATCAGACCGGGACAGGGGGGTCAGCCCCAGCATTTT.

To note about this clone: This same CDR3 is encoded by further DNA sequences in the sample. This chain uses TRBV20-1 with TRBJ2-7; the D is unclear. V lost 6 bases to trimming and J lost 0 bases, with 6 bases between them. This CDR3 is built from 11 residues. Germline CDR1 reads DFQATT; CDR2 reads SNEGSKA (reference sequence). The CDR3 bases are TGCAGTGCGACTGTCTCCTACGAGCAGTACTTC. Translating it yields CSATVSYEQYF.

This chain connects TRBV2 to TRBJ1-2; D possibly corresponds to TRBD1 (6 bases). V lost 8 bases, J lost 8 bases, and 15 bases lay in between. The CDR3 sequence is 12 residues long. Germline V lookup: CDR1 SNHLY, CDR2 FYNNEI. In DNA, the CDR3 is TGTGCCAGCTCGGGACACCGCTTAGGCTACACCTTC. Residues: CASSGHRLGYTF.

The chain combines TRBV5-1 with TRBJ2-7, with 9 positions matching TRBD1. The CDR3 has 15 residues. V lost 4 bases and J lost 5; bases outside the gene matches: 10. CDR1 is SGHRS and CDR2 is YFSETQ in the germline V gene. The CDR3 protein is CASSPGTGLGHEQYF. The CDR3 DNA sequence: TGCGCCAGCAGCCCGGGGACAGGGCTCGGACACGAGCAGTACTTC.

The CDR3 loop is CASSLSRDHYEQYF. CDR3 in DNA: TGTGCCAGCAGCTTATCGCGGGATCACTACGAGCAGTACTTC. The rearrangement joins TRBV13 to TRBJ2-7; D perhaps matches TRBD2 (6 bases). Germline lookup yields CDR1 PRHDT and CDR2 FYEKMQ (reference sequence). The CDR3 has 14 residues. Trimming took 2 bases from V and 3 from J, leaving 11 bases between them.

The chain couples TRBV5-4 to TRBJ2-5, with D possibly matching TRBD2 (6 bases). CDR3 size: 18 residues. V was shortened by 5 bases and J by 2 bases, with 25 bases between the two germline ends. The germline gives CDR1 SGHNT, CDR2 YYREEE (reference sequence). CDR3 residues: CASSSTSRLVFGQETQYF. The CDR3 nucleotides read TGTGCCAGCAGTTCGACATCCCGACTAGTTTTTGGGCAAGAGACCCAGTACTTC.

This chain joins TRBV5-1 and TRBJ2-5; TRBD2 agrees at 12 bases. Unmatched junction bases numbered 4, after V lost 5 bases and J lost 5 bases. The CDR3 consists of 14 residues. From germline, CDR1 is SGHRS and CDR2 YFSETQ. The CDR3 region is CASRAGTSGETQYF. In DNA, the CDR3 is TGCGCCAGCAGGGCCGGGACTAGCGGGGAGACCCAGTACTTC.

This clone appeared once. The rearrangement links TRBV10-3 to TRBJ1-2; TRBD1 agrees at 9 bases. V lost 8 bases and J lost 4; bases outside the gene matches: 5. Per the germline V gene, CDR1 is ENHRY and CDR2 is SYGVKD. The CDR3 runs to 13 residues. CDR3 protein: CAIGTGLSYGYTF. CDR3 sequence (DNA): TGTGCCATCGGGACAGGGTTGAGCTATGGCTACACCTTC.

V usage is TRBV28 and J usage is TRBJ1-3; D is possibly TRBD1 (6 bases). Germline values: CDR1 MDHEN, CDR2 SYDVKM. CDR3 size: 15 residues. V lost 10 bases to trimming and J lost 0 bases, with 16 bases between them. CDR3 nucleotides: TGTGCCACCGAAACAGGGCCCCTCTCTGGAAACACCATATATTTT. Translated: CATETGPLSGNTIYF.

This clone was detected once. The J gene is TRBJ2-3, the V gene TRBV6-2 or TRBV6-3, with 7 bases aligning to TRBD1. CDR1 is MNHEY, CDR2 SVGEGT, per germline. After removal of 6 bases from V and 4 bases from J, the junction contained 19 bases not matched to a gene. This CDR3 has 18 residues. This CDR3 reads CASSRVFEATGVADTQYF. For the CDR3, the DNA is TGTGCCAGCAGCCGCGTTTTCGAGGCAACAGGGGTTGCAGATACGCAGTATTTT.

CDR3 in DNA: TGTGCCAGCAGCTTGGGGACAGGGATTTCCTATAATTCACCCCTCCACTTT. Protein sequence: CASSLGTGISYNSPLHF. J is TRBJ1-6 and V is TRBV5-4, with 8 bases that match TRBD1. This CDR3 is built from 17 residues. Germline V lookup: CDR1 SGHNT, CDR2 YYREEE (reference sequence). V lost 0 bases to trimming and J lost 1 base; unmatched junction nucleotides: 3.

V and J are TRBV3-1 (or the pseudogene TRBV3-2) and TRBJ1-4; weak D call: TRBD1 (6 bases). The V end was cut by 0 bases, the J end by 7 bases, with 15 bases between. This CDR3 has 16 residues. Germline lookup yields CDR1 LGHDT and CDR2 YNNKEL (reference sequence). The CDR3 DNA follows: TGTGCCAGCAGCCAAGAGCACAGGGATCTTTTTGAAAAACTGTTTTTT. Translating it yields CASSQEHRDLFEKLFF.

The CDR3 DNA reads TGTGCCAGCAGCTTAGATGACTCCTTGGGCTCCTACGAGCAGTACTTC. This translates into CASSLDDSLGSYEQYF. The chain recombines TRBV11-2 with TRBJ2-7; D is undetermined. Per germline, CDR1 SGHAT and CDR2 FQNNGV. This CDR3 region has 16 residues. V was clipped by 0 bases and J by 0 bases, with 12 bases between them.

This clone was seen a few times. V is TRBV9 and J is TRBJ2-1, with TRBD2 matching over 7 bases. The germline CDR1 and CDR2 sequences are SGDLS and YYNGEE. This CDR3 comprises 17 residues. Losses at the gene ends were 4 bases for V and 8 bases for J; bases not matched to a gene: 18. The DNA of the CDR3 is TGTGCCAGCAGCACCAGAAGTGGCGGGGGATACTCGGATGAGCAGTTCTTC. Translated, it gives CASSTRSGGGYSDEQFF. The full variable domain, its missing parts supplied by reference TRBV9 and TRBJ2-1, is DSGVTQTPKHLITATGQRVTLRCSPRSGDLSVYWYQQSLDQGLQFLIQYYNGEERAKGNILERFSAQQFPDLHSELNLSSLELGDSALYFCASSTRSGGGYSDEQFFGPGTRLTVL.

The V gene is TRBV9, the J gene TRBJ2-2; D uncertain. CDR3 size: 13 residues. CDR1 and CDR2 (germline): SGDLS, YYNGEE. Trimming removed 1 base from V and 4 bases from J, with 5 bases in between. The CDR3 DNA is TGTGCCAGCAGCGTACACAGCACCGGGGAGCTGTTTTTT. Translation gives CASSVHSTGELFF.

V is TRBV3-1 (or the pseudogene TRBV3-2) and J is TRBJ2-2, with D perhaps matching TRBD1 (6 bases). Between the trimmed V and J ends, which lost 8 bases and 8 bases, there was a span of 15 bases. The CDR3 spans 13 residues. Germline assignment: CDR1 LGHDT and CDR2 YNNKEL (reference sequence). The CDR3 region is CASEKNRAGELFF. In DNA, the CDR3 is TGTGCCAGCGAAAAGAACAGGGCTGGGGAGCTGTTTTTT.

The V and J genes are TRBV12-2 and TRBJ1-5; TRBD1, the table's D call, lacks a check against the DNA. TRBV12-2 represents a pseudogene. There are 16 residues in the CDR3. The CDR3 here is CASRLARTPSNQPQHF. Written as DNA, the CDR3 is TGTGCAAGTCGCTTAGCGAGGACACCCAGCAATCAGCCCCAGCATTTT.